These T cell receptor beta chains were read from a single sample in a study of shared clonotypes between healthy human individuals. Clones were sequenced by immunoSEQ multiplex PCR, and TCRdb holds only the in-frame ones, with some missing. The repertoire includes about 1.5 million clones, around 98% of them detected once, and about 0.42% sits in the top ten. The sequenced material came from naive CD4+ T cells sorted from blood. The source is a young man in good health. CDR3s include the opening cysteine and the closing phenylalanine or tryptophan. Fields, in order: CDR3 length, D gene, J gene, clone size, V gene, CDR3 protein, CDR3 DNA. D genes are given only for firm matches. Some rows mark clone size as missing; the rest say once, few, many or name a class of expanded clone.

11,-,TRBJ2-1,-,TRBV20-1,CSARDQNEQFF,TGCAGTGCTAGAGATCAAAATGAGCAGTTCTTC
15,TRBD2,TRBJ2-3,once,TRBV14,CATQPRGGPTDTQYF,TGTGCCACCCAGCCCCGGGGAGGGCCTACAGATACGCAGTATTTT
19,TRBD2,TRBJ2-5,-,TRBV4-1,CASSQVRASGRVYQETQYF,TGCGCCAGCAGCCAAGTAAGGGCTAGCGGGAGGGTGTACCAAGAGACCCAGTACTTC
12,-,TRBJ2-2,-,TRBV29-1,CSVGFGPGELFF,TGCAGCGTTGGGTTTGGCCCCGGGGAGCTGTTTTTT
15,TRBD2,TRBJ2-7,-,TRBV19,CASSQTSGRTYEQYF,TGTGCCAGTAGCCAGACTAGCGGGAGGACCTACGAGCAGTACTTC
18,TRBD1,TRBJ1-5,-,TRBV5-6,CASSLTLGTGGYNQPQHF,TGTGCCAGCAGCTTGACCCTTGGGACAGGGGGTTACAATCAGCCCCAGCATTTT
15,-,TRBJ1-2,-,TRBV19,CASMVSSAGYYGYTF,TGTGCCAGTATGGTTAGCTCCGCAGGGTACTATGGCTACACCTTC
14,-,TRBJ1-1,-,TRBV9,CASSVQALNTEAFF,TGTGCCAGCAGCGTACAAGCCCTGAACACTGAAGCTTTCTTT
14,-,TRBJ2-1,-,TRBV7-9,CASGRSVRNNEQFF,TGTGCCAGCGGAAGATCGGTACGTAACAATGAGCAGTTCTTC
12,-,TRBJ2-7,-,TRBV18,CASSPPSYEQYF,TGTGCCAGCTCACCGCCGTCCTACGAGCAGTACTTC
15,-,TRBJ2-3,-,TRBV5-1,CASSLRTKGTDTQYF,TGCGCCAGCAGCTTGCGAACCAAGGGGACAGATACGCAGTATTTT
15,-,TRBJ1-2,-,TRBV6-5,CASRKGRVNNYGYTF,TGTGCCAGCAGGAAAGGCAGGGTTAATAACTATGGCTACACCTTC
14,-,TRBJ2-5,-,TRBV27,CASSFVEQQETQYF,TGTGCCAGCAGTTTTGTAGAACAACAAGAGACCCAGTACTTC
12,-,TRBJ2-3,-,TRBV11-2,CASSHSTDTQYF,TGTGCCAGCAGCCACAGCACAGATACGCAGTATTTT
19,-,TRBJ2-7,-,TRBV14,CASSQGFPKGDPSSYEQYF,TGTGCCAGCAGCCAAGGATTTCCAAAGGGGGACCCAAGCTCCTACGAGCAGTACTTC